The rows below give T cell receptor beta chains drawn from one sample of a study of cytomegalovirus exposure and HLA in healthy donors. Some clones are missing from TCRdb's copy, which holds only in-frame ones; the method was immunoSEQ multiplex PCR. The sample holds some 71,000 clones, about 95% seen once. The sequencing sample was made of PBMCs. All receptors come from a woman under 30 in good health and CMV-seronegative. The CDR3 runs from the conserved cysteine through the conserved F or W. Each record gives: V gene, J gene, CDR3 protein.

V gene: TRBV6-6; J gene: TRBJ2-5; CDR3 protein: CASSYGGNQETQYF
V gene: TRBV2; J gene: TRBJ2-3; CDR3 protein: CASSIRTSGGTDTQYF
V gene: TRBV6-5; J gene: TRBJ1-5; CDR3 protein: CASAYRGHQPQHF
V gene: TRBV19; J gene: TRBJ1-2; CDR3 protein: CASTALEGAGGYTF
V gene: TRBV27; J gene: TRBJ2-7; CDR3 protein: CASSLGALGGGRKYEQYF
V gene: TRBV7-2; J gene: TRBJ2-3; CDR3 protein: CASSSGQGEDTQYF
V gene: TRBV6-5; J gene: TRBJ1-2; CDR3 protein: CASTPGGTGGYTF
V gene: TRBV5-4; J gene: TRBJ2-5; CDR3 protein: CASSLPSGGEETQYF
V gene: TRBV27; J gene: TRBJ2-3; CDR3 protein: CASRTGSFTDTQYF
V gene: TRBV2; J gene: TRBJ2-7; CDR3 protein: CASSSRSYEQYF
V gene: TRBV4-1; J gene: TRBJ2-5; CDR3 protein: CASSQVGTSGRKTQYF
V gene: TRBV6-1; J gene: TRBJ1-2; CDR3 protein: CASSEEGGANYGYTF
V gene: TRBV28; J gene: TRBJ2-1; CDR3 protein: CASSSLAGAVNEQFF
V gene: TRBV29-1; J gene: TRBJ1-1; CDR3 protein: CSVIGRTGRPPPMNTEAFF
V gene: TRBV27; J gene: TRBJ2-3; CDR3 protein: CASSSLPKLDTDTQYF
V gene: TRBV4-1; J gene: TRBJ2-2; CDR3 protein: CASSQDGAGGTGELFF
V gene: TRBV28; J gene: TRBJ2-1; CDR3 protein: CASSSPISGRFSYNEQFF
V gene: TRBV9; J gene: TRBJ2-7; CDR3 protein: CASSVGGTGSYEQYF
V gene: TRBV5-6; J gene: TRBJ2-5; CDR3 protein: CASSLRLAGGETQYF
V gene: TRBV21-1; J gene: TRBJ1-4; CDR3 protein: CASSNDRGVANEKLFF
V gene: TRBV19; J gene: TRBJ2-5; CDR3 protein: CASSSGGHQETQYF
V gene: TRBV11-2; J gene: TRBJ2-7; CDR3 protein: CASSLTGGAYEQYF
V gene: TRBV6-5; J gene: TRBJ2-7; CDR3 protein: CATGTSGNSYEQYF